This TCR beta chain was observed in a study of cytomegalovirus exposure and HLA in healthy donors. The study, taken as a whole, reports: It was found in a later analysis that first-cohort TCR clusters tended to co-occur in the approximately 120 validation repertoires. Three chains linked to CMV were shown in vitro to be specific for CMV antigens. Investigators reported under 200 TCR beta chains as tied to cytomegalovirus.

As to this clone: Its target is not known.

The CDR3 is 14 amino acids. Trimming pared 2 bases from V and 4 bases from J, leaving 9 bases between. Germline V CDR1 and CDR2: MNHEY, SVGAGI. The assay was immunoSEQ multiplex PCR, and TCRdb's table has in-frame clones only and misses some. The data contain around 150,000 clones, about nine tenths of them singletons. The sequenced sample consisted of PBMCs. V gene TRBV6-5 combines with J gene TRBJ1-5; tentative D call: TRBD1 (5 bases). The TCR was taken from a man in his late teens or twenties in good health and CMV-seronegative. CDR3 sequence reads: CASSYEAGNQPQHF. The DNA of the CDR3 is TGTGCCAGCAGTTACGAGGCAGGGAATCAGCCCCAGCATTTT.